This T cell receptor (beta chain) was observed in a study of blood T cell repertoires in COVID-19. Study-level information: The analysed material was cDNA or gDNA that came from T cells, B-cell-depleted T cells, or PBMCs.

Sequencing used immunoSEQ multiplex PCR; TCRdb keeps in-frame clones, though not all of them. The sample shows about 200,000 clones, roughly nine tenths of them seen only once. Trimming cost V 4 bases and J 11 bases; bases outside gene matches: 8. CDR3 size: 13 residues. Germline CDR1 and CDR2: ENHRY and SYGVKD. The chain joins TRBV10-3 to TRBJ1-2; TRBD1 matches 9 bases. Sequencing was performed on PBMCs or T cells enriched from blood (not recorded which). This TCR was recovered from a woman younger than 35 who had recovered from COVID-19. Written as DNA, the CDR3 is TGTGCCATCAGTGCTAGGACAGGGGATTCTTACACCTTC. It yields the protein CAISARTGDSYTF.